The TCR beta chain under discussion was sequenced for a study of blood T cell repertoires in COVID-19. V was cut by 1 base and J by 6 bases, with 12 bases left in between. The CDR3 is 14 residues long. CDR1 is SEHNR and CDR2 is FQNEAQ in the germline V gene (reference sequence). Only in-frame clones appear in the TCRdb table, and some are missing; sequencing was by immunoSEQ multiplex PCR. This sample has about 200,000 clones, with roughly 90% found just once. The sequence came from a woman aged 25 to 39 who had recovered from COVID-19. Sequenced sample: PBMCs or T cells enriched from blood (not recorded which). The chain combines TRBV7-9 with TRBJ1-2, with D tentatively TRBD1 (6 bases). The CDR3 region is CASSLGYRVDGYTF. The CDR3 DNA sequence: TGTGCCAGCAGCTTAGGCTACAGGGTAGATGGCTACACCTTC.